This T cell receptor (beta chain) was sequenced in a study of CD8 T cells in ankylosing spondylitis. General study findings and limits: Disease-linked clones were reportedly significantly enriched in matched ankylosing spondylitis synovial fluid. In synovial fluid and blood from reactive arthritis, some motif variants were previously reported. CD8+ by phenotype, disease-linked clones were relatively rare in peripheral blood. Seemingly distinctive of ankylosing spondylitis blood was a TCR beta motif formed by eight highly homologous variants.

Trimming cost V 5 bases and J 3 bases, with 14 bases left between them. CDR3 length equals 14 residues. CDR1 is MNHEY, CDR2 SMNVEV, per germline (reference sequence). The TCR beta libraries were generated through quantitative 5'-RACE incorporating molecular barcodes. TCRdb re-called the 5' RACE reads with MiXCR, one entry per CDR3 protein. The top ten hold approximately 30% of the sample, which has about 90,000 distinct CDR3 sequences, roughly 8.8% seen once. In its sample, this clonotype was seen many times. Its target is unknown. The V gene is TRBV27, the J gene TRBJ2-7, with D possibly TRBD2 on 5 matching bases. Sequences were obtained from blood, either unsorted or a sorted T cell fraction (not recorded which). The sequence derives from a male donor with ankylosing spondylitis. CDR3 in DNA: TGTGCCAGCAGTACCTCAGGACGGGACTACGAGCAGTACGTC. It translates to CASSTSGRDYEQYV.